This entry lists 17 T cell receptor beta chains sequenced from one sample in a study of T-cell memory formation after mild COVID-19 (dated by TCRdb to the early 2020s). Library method: 5' RACE. The instrument was an Illumina NovaSeq 6000. TCRdb reworked the public reads: Q25 trimming with fastp, MiXCR clone assembly, productive beta chains retained. Every CDR3 protein is listed once, alongside the most common genes and DNA of its rows. The sample table lists about 130,000 distinct CDR3 sequences, roughly 6% of them with a count of one. The ten largest clones take up over 2% of the sample. Input material: PBMCs or a T cell subset sorted from them (not recorded which). These receptors were taken from an adult woman who had mild COVID-19 (a few samples of this study predate the infection). The sample titles of this study are shuffled in the database, so cell type and time point are left out; the donor was told from shared clones.

This clonotype was seen at least ten times. The V and J genes are TRBV29-1 and TRBJ2-2; maybe TRBD1 (6 bases). V was trimmed by 7 bases and J by 6 bases, leaving 15 bases between them. The CDR3 is 13 residues long. In germline, CDR1 is SQVTM, CDR2 ANQGSEA. CDR3 sequence: CSGGQNYAGELFF. The CDR3 nucleotides read TGCAGCGGCGGACAGAACTACGCCGGGGAGCTGTTTTTT.

The sample holds a few counts of this clonotype. CDR3 coding DNA: TGTGCCAGTAGTCCGTCCCGGGACAGGGTAGGATACACTGAAGCTTTCTTT. Residues: CASSPSRDRVGYTEAFF. V gene TRBV19 combines with J gene TRBJ1-1; 9 nucleotides match TRBD1. This CDR3 has 17 amino acids. The V gene end was trimmed by 5 bases and the J gene end by 3 bases; junction bases not matched to a gene: 13. Germline V gene lookup returns CDR1 LNHDA and CDR2 SQIVND (reference sequence). The entire variable domain, with the rest obtained from reference TRBV19 and TRBJ1-1, is as follows: DGGITQSPKYLFRKEGQNVTLSCEQNLNHDAMYWYRQDPGQGLRLIYYSQIVNDFQKGDIAEGYSVSREKKESFPLTVTSAQKNPTAFYLCASSPSRDRVGYTEAFFGQGTRLTVV.

This clonotype was recorded a few times. CDR3 nucleotides: TGCGCCAGCAGTTCTAAGCGGGAGGCCAAGGGGACCGGGGAGCTGTTTTTT. Protein: CASSSKREAKGTGELFF. The rearrangement uses TRBV5-1 and TRBJ2-2; 9 positions match TRBD2. V shed 5 bases and J 5 bases; nucleotides not matched to a gene: 13. Germline CDR1 is SGHRS and CDR2 is YFSETQ. The CDR3 runs 17 residues.

This clonotype was seen repeatedly, ten times or more. The rearrangement links TRBV12-3 or TRBV12-4 to TRBJ1-2; a weak D match, TRBD1 (6 bases). Deletions cut 6 bases from V and 8 bases from J, with 19 bases between. The CDR3 has 14 amino acids. CDR3 amino acids: CASSLYRDGGGYTF. Written as DNA, the CDR3 is TGTGCCAGCAGCCTGTACAGGGACGGGGGCGGCTACACCTTC.

This clonotype was detected ten times or more. This chain joins TRBV2 and TRBJ2-7; no clear D. V dropped 4 bases and J dropped 1 base, with 5 bases sitting between them. The CDR3 runs to 12 residues. Germline V gives CDR1 SNHLY, CDR2 FYNNEI. In DNA, the CDR3 is TGTGCCAGCAGTGGATGGTCCTACGAGCAGTACTTC. Amino acids: CASSGWSYEQYF.

The chain uses TRBV20-1 and TRBJ1-6, with TRBD1 matching 8 bases. Germline CDR1 DFQATT, CDR2 SNEGSKA (reference sequence). The CDR3 loop spans 19 amino acids. V was pared by 1 base and J by 0 bases, with 11 bases of the junction left unmatched. CDR3 region: CSARGQDRALTSYNSPLHF. CDR3 nucleotides: TGCAGTGCTAGAGGTCAGGACAGGGCCTTAACCTCCTATAATTCACCCCTCCACTTT.

The sample holds many counts of this clonotype. The gene calls are TRBV24-1 and TRBJ2-2, with 9 bases fitting TRBD1. Germline CDR1 and CDR2: KGHDR and SFDVKD. Trimming at V came to 4 bases and at J to 4 bases, leaving 12 bases not matched to a gene. The CDR3 has 18 residues. The chain's CDR3 is CATSDRYYGTGTTGELFF. The DNA of the CDR3 is TGTGCCACCAGTGACAGATACTACGGGACAGGGACCACCGGGGAGCTGTTTTTT.

This clonotype came up a few times. The chain carries TRBV19 and TRBJ2-1, with 9 nucleotides matching TRBD2. The V gene's germline CDR1 is LNHDA and CDR2 SQIVND (reference sequence). After removal of 4 bases from V and 0 bases from J, the junction contained 1 base not matched to a gene. The CDR3 has 15 amino acids. This CDR3 is CASSSGGASYNEQFF. Written as DNA, the CDR3 is TGTGCCAGTAGTAGCGGGGGGGCCTCCTACAATGAGCAGTTCTTC.

This clonotype was seen ten or more times. The rearrangement joins TRBV20-1 to TRBJ2-7, with 13 positions matching TRBD2. CDR3 length: 14 amino acids. Germline V lookup: CDR1 DFQATT, CDR2 SNEGSKA (reference sequence). The junction had 4 bases not matched to a gene; V was cut back by 5 bases and J by 3 bases. The CDR3 DNA follows: TGCAGTGCTCCCGGGACTAGCGGGGTCTACGAGCAGTACTTC. Translation gives CSAPGTSGVYEQYF.

This clonotype has just a few counts. The chain is built from TRBV20-1 and TRBJ2-3; D might be TRBD2 (5 bases). V was pared by 4 bases and J by 0 bases, with 8 bases between. The germline V gene has CDR1 DFQATT and CDR2 SNEGSKA (reference sequence). CDR3 size: 13 residues. The CDR3 bases are TGCAGTGCTACAGCGGTTAGCACAGATACGCAGTATTTT. Translated, it gives CSATAVSTDTQYF.

This clonotype was counted between two and nine times. The gene calls are TRBV7-9 and TRBJ1-1; maybe TRBD1 (6 bases). The CDR3 extends over 14 amino acids. Germline CDR1 is SEHNR and CDR2 is FQNEAQ (reference sequence). Trimming took off 4 bases at V and 5 bases at J, with 14 bases between the two ends. The CDR3 DNA reads as TGTGCCAGCAGCTACCGGGGGGCGAGAACTGAAGCTTTCTTT. Translated: CASSYRGARTEAFF.

The table lists this clonotype with a count of one. V and J are TRBV6-1 and TRBJ1-2; no firm D call. Per germline, CDR1 MNHNS and CDR2 SASEGT. V was shortened by 4 bases and J by 7 bases, with 10 bases between the two germline ends. This CDR3 is 12 amino acids long. CDR3 amino acids: CASSGREGGYTF. CDR3 bases: TGTGCCAGCAGTGGCCGGGAAGGTGGCTACACCTTC.

The chain combines TRBV7-2 with TRBJ1-3; unclear D gene. From germline, CDR1 is SGHTA and CDR2 FQGNSA. Trimming removed 5 bases from V and 1 base from J, with 12 bases in between. The CDR3 runs 15 residues. CDR3 coding DNA: TGTGCCAGCAGCGAATCCGCCCGGTCTGGAAACACCATATATTTT. It translates to CASSESARSGNTIYF. The variable domain in full, completed from reference TRBV7-2 and TRBJ1-3, reads GAGVSQSPSNKVTEKGKDVELRCDPISGHTALYWYRQSLGQGLEFLIYFQGNSAPDKSGLPSDRFSAERTGGSVSTLTIQRTQQEDSAVYLCASSESARSGNTIYFGEGSWLTVV.

This clonotype occurred many times. The CDR3 DNA is TGTGCCAGCAGTTCCGGAGGGTCTCGAGCTTACAATGAGCAGTTCTTC. This sequence encodes CASSSGGSRAYNEQFF. The gene calls are TRBV6-5 and TRBJ2-1; TRBD2 might be the D (6 bases). The germline gives CDR1 MNHEY, CDR2 SVGAGI. The length of the CDR3 is 16 residues. The ends were cut back, 4 bases at V and 4 bases at J, with 17 bases in the middle.

V gene TRBV24-1 combines with J gene TRBJ2-7; D not certain. The germline CDR1 and CDR2 sequences are KGHDR and SFDVKD. The CDR3 spans 14 residues. The V end lost 4 bases, the J end lost 0 bases, and 9 bases lay between the germline ends. This CDR3 reads CATSEGGISYEQYF. The CDR3 region has the DNA TGTGCCACCAGTGAGGGTGGGATCTCCTACGAGCAGTACTTC.

The sample holds a few counts of this clonotype. J is TRBJ1-1 and V is TRBV6-1; no clear D gene. The CDR3 totals 14 residues. Per germline, CDR1 MNHNS and CDR2 SASEGT. V lost 6 bases to trimming and J lost 1 base, with 12 bases between them. Here the CDR3 DNA reads TGTGCCAGCAGCCCGACCCACTCGAACACTGAAGCTTTCTTT. It specifies CASSPTHSNTEAFF.

This clonotype showed up many times. The V gene is TRBV5-1, the J gene TRBJ2-5, with D possibly matching TRBD1 (7 bases). Trimming took 3 bases from V and 5 from J, leaving 11 bases between them. Germline CDR1 and CDR2: SGHRS and YFSETQ. This CDR3 has 13 residues. CDR3 sequence: CASSSAGGETQYF. The CDR3 coding sequence is TGCGCCAGCAGCTCGGCAGGGGGGGAGACCCAGTACTTC.